This T cell receptor beta chain stems from a study of cytomegalovirus exposure and HLA in healthy donors. Regarding this clone: Its antigen is not known.

Study-wide results and limits: Looking again later, the authors saw that most CMV-associated TCR beta chains seemed HLA-restricted.

Trimming shortened V by 3 bases and J by 1 base, and 12 bases separated the two germline ends. CDR1 is LGHNA, CDR2 YSLEER, per germline. The CDR3 spans 15 residues. PCR used 60 Vbeta primers and 13 Jbeta primers. The data were produced by immunoSEQ multiplex PCR, yet TCRdb's version contains in-frame clones alone and is incomplete. The sample has roughly 180,000 clones; roughly 84% are singletons. The TCR comes from a male donor in good health and CMV-seronegative. Sequenced input: PBMCs. The chain combines TRBV4-3 with TRBJ1-1; D is ambiguous. The CDR3 protein is CASSQRQKKNTEAFF. The DNA for the CDR3 is TGCGCCAGCAGCCAGCGACAAAAAAAGAACACTGAAGCTTTCTTT.